This T cell receptor beta chain was profiled in a study of response to subunit inactivated influenza vaccine. Points from the study as a whole: Authors suggested each seasonal influenza vaccination recruits few new T cells.

Remarks on this clonotype: Antigen unknown.

TCRdb analysed the RT-PCR reads with MiXCR anew, one entry per CDR3 protein. The sample lists about 520,000 distinct CDR3 sequences, 25% seen once, with approximately 2% in the top ten. This CDR3 region has 15 residues. After removal of 5 bases from V and 8 bases from J, the junction contained 11 bases not matched to a gene. CDR1 is DFQATT, CDR2 SNEGSKA, per germline (reference sequence). This chain joins TRBV20-1 and TRBJ1-6; TRBD1 matches 8 bases. The sample was CD4+ T cells sorted from PBMCs, taken about 5 days after vaccination. This TCR derives from a man between 45 and 60 years old who received an inactivated influenza vaccine. The CDR3 here is CSAPRTGIYDSPLHF. The DNA of the CDR3 is TGCAGTGCTCCAAGGACAGGGATATACGATTCACCCCTCCACTTT.